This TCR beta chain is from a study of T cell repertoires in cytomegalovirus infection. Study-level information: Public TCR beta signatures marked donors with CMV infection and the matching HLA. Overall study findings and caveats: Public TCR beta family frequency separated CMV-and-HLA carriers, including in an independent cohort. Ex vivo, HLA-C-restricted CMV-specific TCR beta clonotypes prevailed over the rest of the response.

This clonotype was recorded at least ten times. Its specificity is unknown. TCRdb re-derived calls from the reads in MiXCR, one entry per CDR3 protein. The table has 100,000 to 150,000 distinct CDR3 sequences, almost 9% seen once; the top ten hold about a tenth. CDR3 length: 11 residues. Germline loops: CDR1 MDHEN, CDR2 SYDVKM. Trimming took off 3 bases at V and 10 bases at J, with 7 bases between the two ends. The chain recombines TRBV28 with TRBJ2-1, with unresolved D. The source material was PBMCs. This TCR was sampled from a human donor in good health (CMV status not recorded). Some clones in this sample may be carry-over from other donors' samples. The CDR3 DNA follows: TGTGCCAGCAGTTTCTATGGAGAGCAGTTCTTC. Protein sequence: CASSFYGEQFF.